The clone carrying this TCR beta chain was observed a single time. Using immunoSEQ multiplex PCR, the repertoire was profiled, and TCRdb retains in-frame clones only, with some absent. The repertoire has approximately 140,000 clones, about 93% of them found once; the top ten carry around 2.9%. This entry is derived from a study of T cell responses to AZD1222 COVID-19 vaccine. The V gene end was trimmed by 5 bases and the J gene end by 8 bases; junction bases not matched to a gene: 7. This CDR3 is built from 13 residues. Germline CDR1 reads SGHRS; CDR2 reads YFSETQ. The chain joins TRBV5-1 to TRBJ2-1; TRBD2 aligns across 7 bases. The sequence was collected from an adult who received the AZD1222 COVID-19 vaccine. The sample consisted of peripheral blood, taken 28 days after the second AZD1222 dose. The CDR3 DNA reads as TGCGCCAGCAGGGCGGGAGACGGATATGAGCAGTTCTTC. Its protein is CASRAGDGYEQFF.